Presented here are 16 T cell receptor beta chains from one specimen sequenced in a study of cytomegalovirus exposure and HLA in healthy donors. The PCR used 60 Vbeta and 13 Jbeta primers. Some clones are missing from TCRdb's copy, which holds only in-frame ones; the method was immunoSEQ multiplex PCR. Among over 200,000 clones listed, about 89% were seen once. Sequencing was performed on PBMCs. The receptors were gathered from a woman between 18 and 29 years old in good health and CMV-seronegative.

The chain employs TRBV6-5 and TRBJ1-2, with D maybe TRBD1 (5 bases). Trimming stripped 2 bases from V and 5 bases from J, with 9 bases between. Germline V gene data show CDR1 as MNHEY and CDR2 as SVGAGI. There are 13 residues in the CDR3. CDR3 coding DNA: TGTGCCAGCAGTTACGGGGGGGGGTATGGCTACACCTTC. Its protein is CASSYGGGYGYTF.

The genes are TRBV11-2 and TRBJ2-7; 10 bases map to TRBD1. J lost 4 bases, V lost 5 bases, and 11 bases had no gene match. Germline loops: CDR1 SGHAT, CDR2 FQNNGV. CDR3 size: 16 residues. DNA for the CDR3: TGTGCCAGCAGCACCAGCCAGGGACAGGGGTCATACGAGCAGTACTTC. Its translation is CASSTSQGQGSYEQYF.

This clone is a singleton in its sample. The V gene is TRBV19, the J gene TRBJ2-7, with TRBD1 matching 9 bases. The CDR3 has 14 amino acids. Germline V lookup: CDR1 LNHDA, CDR2 SQIVND (reference sequence). V dropped 6 bases and J dropped 5; count of bases not matched to a gene: 8. For the CDR3, the DNA is TGTGCCAGTAGCCCGGACAGGGGTAGCCACGAGCAGTACTTC. Translating gives CASSPDRGSHEQYF.

On this clone itself: This likely traces to a read error, being one base from a far larger clone. Other nucleotide sequences from this sample produce the same CDR3. This rearrangement joins TRBV19 to TRBJ1-2; possible D gene TRBD1, 5 bases. Germline V CDR1 and CDR2: LNHDA, SQIVND (reference sequence). The CDR3 runs 16 residues. The ends were cut back, 3 bases at V and 2 bases at J, with 16 bases in the middle. CDR3 in DNA: TGTGCCAGTAGTATTGACACAGGAAGCTTAAACTATGGCTACACCTTC. This gives the protein CASSIDTGSLNYGYTF.

A few counts support this clone. This rearrangement joins TRBV5-4 to TRBJ1-2, with D possibly being TRBD1 (5 bases). The germline V gene encodes CDR1 SGHNT and CDR2 YYREEE (reference sequence). CDR3 length equals 14 residues. Trimming removed 1 base at V and 1 base at J, with 8 bases between. The CDR3 nucleotides are TGTGCCAGCAGCTTGTCGACAGATAACTATGGCTACACCTTC. It codes for CASSLSTDNYGYTF.

This rearrangement joins TRBV12-2 to TRBJ2-3; the table names TRBD2, a call not compared with the DNA. TRBV12-2 is listed as a pseudogene. This CDR3 region has 21 residues. CDR3 nucleotide sequence: TGTGCAAGTCGCTTAGTTACCCGGCTAGCGGGGGGGCCGGCGGCCACAGATACGCAGTATTTT. Its translation: CASRLVTRLAGGPAATDTQYF.

V is TRBV6-5 and J is TRBJ1-6; D gene uncertain. This CDR3 is 15 amino acids long. Germline CDR1 MNHEY, CDR2 SVGAGI. V shed 0 bases and J shed 5 bases, with 8 bases lying between them. The CDR3 nucleotides are TGTGCCAGCAGTTACTCCGGTCTTCATAATTCACCCCTCCACTTT. Protein product: CASSYSGLHNSPLHF.

The CDR3 DNA sequence: TGCGCCAGCAGCTGGACCACAGGGTACGGGGGCTACACCTTC. As protein: CASSWTTGYGGYTF. The gene calls are TRBV5-1 and TRBJ1-2; D possibly corresponds to TRBD1 (6 bases). The germline CDR1 and CDR2 sequences are SGHRS and YFSETQ. Trimming removed 3 bases from V and 8 bases from J, with 17 bases in between. The length of the CDR3 is 14 residues. Complete variable domain (other parts from reference TRBV5-1 and TRBJ1-2): KAGVTQTPRYLIKTRGQQVTLSCSPISGHRSVSWYQQTPGQGLQFLFEYFSETQRNKGNFPGRFSGRQFSNSRSEMNVSTLELGDSALYLCASSWTTGYGGYTFGSGTRLTVV.

V and J are TRBV11-2 and TRBJ1-1, with 9 positions matching TRBD1. This CDR3 has 18 amino acids. The V segment lost 0 bases and the J segment 3 bases; nucleotides outside the gene matches: 11. In germline, CDR1 is SGHAT, CDR2 FQNNGV. CDR3 DNA sequence: TGTGCCAGCAGCTTAGAGGTCCTACAGGGGGCCGGGGACACTGAAGCTTTCTTT. Protein sequence: CASSLEVLQGAGDTEAFF.

This clone was detected only once. The chain combines TRBV10-3 with TRBJ2-5; D gene unclear. Trimming left V 0 bases short and J 4 bases short, with 9 bases between. The CDR3 loop spans 14 amino acids. In germline, CDR1 is ENHRY, CDR2 SYGVKD. DNA of the CDR3: TGTGCCATCAGTGAGTCGACTCGTGGAGAGACCCAGTACTTC. This sequence encodes CAISESTRGETQYF.

This clone has just one count. The chain joins TRBV4-1 to TRBJ2-1; the match to TRBD2 covers 7 bases. Germline V CDR1 and CDR2: MGHRA, YSYEKL. The trim removed 1 base at V and 4 bases at J, leaving 10 bases unmatched. The CDR3 is 17 residues long. DNA of the CDR3: TGCGCCAGCAGCCAAGGAGGCGGGGGAGCTCCGTACAATGAGCAGTTCTTC. Translated, it gives CASSQGGGGAPYNEQFF.

Of note for this clone: Compared with germline, one end of the junction differs, possibly owing to a read error. The chain uses TRBV7-9 and TRBJ2-2, with D maybe TRBD1 (6 bases). This CDR3 is built from 16 residues. Germline CDR1 is SEHNR and CDR2 is FQNEAQ (reference sequence). As DNA, the CDR3 is TGTTCCAGCAGCGTAACAGGGACGGCGAACACCGGGGAGCTGTTTTTT. Encoded protein: CSSSVTGTANTGELFF. Combining the CDR3 with reference TRBV7-9 and TRBJ2-2 gives the whole variable domain DTGVSQNPRHKITKRGQNVTFRCDPISEHNRLYWYRQTLGQGPEFLTYFQNEAQLEKSRLLSDRFSAERPKGSFSTLEIQRTEQGDSAMYLCSSSVTGTANTGELFFGEGSRLTVL.

The chain uses TRBV19 and TRBJ1-3; a weak D match, TRBD1 (6 bases). V gave up 1 base and J gave up 2 bases, with 9 bases separating them. This CDR3 contains 15 residues. Germline values: CDR1 LNHDA, CDR2 SQIVND (reference sequence). The CDR3 region is CASSIGDTPGNTIYF. CDR3 nucleotides: TGTGCCAGTAGTATAGGGGACACGCCTGGAAACACCATATATTTT.

This clone was found once. This chain links TRBV10-1 with TRBJ1-4; possible D gene TRBD1, 5 bases. CDR3 length equals 16 residues. Trimming removed 0 bases from V and 8 bases from J, with 16 bases in between. From germline, CDR1 is WNHNN and CDR2 SYGVQD (reference sequence). The CDR3 nucleotides read TGCGCCAGCAGTGAGTCGGCTGCGGGGCCGGGAGAAAAACTGTTTTTT. Protein: CASSESAAGPGEKLFF.

The chain links TRBV9 to TRBJ2-7; D ambiguous. This CDR3 region has 14 residues. V was shortened by 4 bases and J by 5 bases, with 16 bases between the two germline ends. Germline V gives CDR1 SGDLS, CDR2 YYNGEE. CDR3 sequence reads: CASSTRSRKHEQYF. The DNA of the CDR3 is TGTGCCAGCAGCACCCGAAGTAGAAAGCACGAGCAGTACTTC.

CDR3 protein: CAWIGVRAQYF. CDR3 nucleotide sequence: TGTGCCTGGATCGGGGTAAGGGCCCAGTACTTC. The chain joins TRBV30 to TRBJ2-5, with D tentatively TRBD2 (5 bases). The V gene's germline CDR1 is GTSNPN and CDR2 SVGIG (reference sequence). The CDR3 runs 11 residues. V was trimmed by 4 bases and J by 9 bases, leaving 12 bases between them.